These 10 T cell receptor beta chains originate from one sample sequenced in a study of shared clonotypes between healthy human individuals. The table came from immunoSEQ multiplex PCR; TCRdb's copy has only in-frame clones and leaves some out. The sample gives 850,000 to 1,100,000 clones, approximately 77% of which show up once; roughly 0.83% is in the top ten. Sequenced sample: memory CD4+ T cells from PBMCs. Subset specified: CD45RA-negative fraction. The source is a man between 18 and 29 years old in good health. Some clones in this sample may be carry-over from other donors' samples.

This rearrangement joins TRBV30 to TRBJ2-1; 10 positions match TRBD2. The CDR3 contains 15 residues. V was pared by 5 bases and J by 1 base, with 5 bases of the junction left unmatched. Looked up from germline, CDR1 is GTSNPN and CDR2 is SVGIG (reference sequence). CDR3 nucleotide sequence: TGTGCCTGGGCTAGCGGGAGAGGATCCTACAATGAGCAGTTCTTC. It codes for CAWASGRGSYNEQFF.

This chain uses TRBV29-1 with TRBJ2-5; 8 bases align to TRBD1. The end of the DNA is better explained by TRBJ2-7, so the J call may be wrong. CDR3 length: 12 residues. Germline V gene sequence: CDR1 SQVTM, CDR2 ANQGSEA. As DNA, the CDR3 is TGCAGCGGCGGACAGGGCACCTACGAGCAGTACTTC. Translated, it gives CSGGQGTYEQYF.

J is TRBJ1-1 and V is TRBV4-1; 10 nucleotides align to TRBD1. After removal of 4 bases from V and 6 bases from J, the junction contained 11 bases not matched to a gene. The CDR3 spans 16 residues. The germline CDR1 and CDR2 sequences are MGHRA and YSYEKL. Here the CDR3 reads CASSLSTGGSEAEAFF. In DNA form, the CDR3 reads TGCGCCAGCAGCCTATCGACAGGGGGCTCCGAAGCTGAAGCTTTCTTT.

This sequence joins TRBV7-2 and TRBJ2-1; D is unresolved. Germline V gene data show CDR1 as SGHTA and CDR2 as FQGNSA. The CDR3 extends over 13 amino acids. With 4 bases removed from V and 4 bases from J, the gap between germline ends came to 8 bases. The CDR3 region is CASSSALYNEQFF. The CDR3 DNA reads as TGTGCCAGCAGCTCCGCGCTGTACAATGAGCAGTTCTTC. Complete variable domain (other parts from reference TRBV7-2 and TRBJ2-1): GAGVSQSPSNKVTEKGKDVELRCDPISGHTALYWYRQSLGQGLEFLIYFQGNSAPDKSGLPSDRFSAERTGGSVSTLTIQRTQQEDSAVYLCASSSALYNEQFFGPGTRLTVL.

The chain is built from TRBV7-2 and TRBJ2-6; 11 bases line up with TRBD1. The CDR3 sequence is 17 residues long. V lost 1 base and J lost 3; bases outside the gene matches: 2. Germline lookup yields CDR1 SGHTA and CDR2 FQGNSA. In DNA form, the CDR3 reads TGTGCCAGCAGCTTAGGGGACAGGGGGATTGGGGCCAACGTCCTGACTTTC. This encodes CASSLGDRGIGANVLTF.

The chain links TRBV7-3 to TRBJ2-3, with 10 bases lining up with TRBD2. Germline V CDR1 and CDR2: SGHTA, FQGTGA. This CDR3 is 16 amino acids long. The V segment lost 5 bases and the J segment 4 bases; nucleotides outside the gene matches: 9. In DNA, the CDR3 is TGTGCCAGCAGCCTGCTAGCGGGAGAACTGTCAGATACGCAGTATTTT. It is translated as CASSLLAGELSDTQYF.

The CDR3 nucleotides are TGTGCCAGCAGGAGGGGATTCGGCATTCAGTACTTC. Its protein product is CASRRGFGIQYF. V gene TRBV6-5 combines with J gene TRBJ2-4; TRBD1 or TRBD2 may be the D gene (5 bases each). The germline V and J ends were trimmed by 6 bases and 9 bases, with 12 bases remaining between them. This CDR3 comprises 12 residues. Per germline, CDR1 MNHEY and CDR2 SVGAGI.

This rearrangement joins TRBV6-6 to TRBJ2-7, with 8 nucleotides matching TRBD2. CDR1 is MNHNY and CDR2 is SVGAGI in the germline V gene (reference sequence). The CDR3 runs to 13 residues. V gave up 8 bases and J gave up 5 bases; unmatched junction bases: 8. CDR3 nucleotide sequence: TGTGCCAGCCGGATCAGCGGGAGCGACGAGCAGTACTTC. It translates to CASRISGSDEQYF.

The CDR3 spells CASSLIPSTDTQYF. CDR3 in DNA: TGTGCCAGCAGCTTAATTCCCTCTACAGATACGCAGTATTTT. This rearrangement joins TRBV7-2 to TRBJ2-3; no definite D call. The germline gives CDR1 SGHTA, CDR2 FQGNSA. V was clipped by 2 bases and J by 3 bases, with 9 bases between them. The length of the CDR3 is 14 residues.

The chain recombines TRBV5-5 with TRBJ1-1; a weak D match, TRBD1 (5 bases). With 4 bases removed from V and 10 bases from J, the gap between germline ends came to 20 bases. CDR1 is SGHKS, CDR2 YYEKEE, per germline (reference sequence). This CDR3 has 14 residues. CDR3 sequence reads: CASSPNPTVVGAFF. CDR3 in DNA: TGTGCCAGCAGCCCAAATCCGACAGTCGTGGGAGCTTTCTTT.